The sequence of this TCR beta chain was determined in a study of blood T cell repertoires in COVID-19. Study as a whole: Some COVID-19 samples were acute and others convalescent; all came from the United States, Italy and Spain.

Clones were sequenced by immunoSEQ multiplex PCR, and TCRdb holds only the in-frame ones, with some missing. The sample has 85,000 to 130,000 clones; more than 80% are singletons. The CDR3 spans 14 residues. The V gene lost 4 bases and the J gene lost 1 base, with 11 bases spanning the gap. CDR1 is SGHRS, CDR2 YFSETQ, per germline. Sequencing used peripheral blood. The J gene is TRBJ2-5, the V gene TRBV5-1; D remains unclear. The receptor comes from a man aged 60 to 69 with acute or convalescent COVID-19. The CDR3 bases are TGCGCCAGCAGCACCCGGCAGGCCCAAGAGACCCAGTACTTC. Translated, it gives CASSTRQAQETQYF.